These T cell receptor beta chains were read from a single sample in a study of CXCR3-negative and CXCR3-positive naive CD8 T cells. TCRdb reprocessed the 5' RACE reads, with one entry per CDR3 protein and no DNA. This sample's table reports approximately 70,000 distinct CDR3 sequences. Source material: naive CXCR3- CD8+ T cells from blood. These receptors were taken from a human donor in good health. Some clones in this sample may be carry-over from other donors' samples. The CDR3 runs from the conserved cysteine through the conserved F or W.

TRBV7-3	TRBJ2-3	CASSYGVADTQYF
TRBV9	TRBJ1-2	CAGSVSIEHRGTDGYTF
TRBV4-2	TRBJ2-7	CASSQDTGTNKYEQYF
TRBV4-1	TRBJ2-3	CASSTTDSNTQYF
TRBV15	TRBJ2-7	CATSRERGAAYEQYF
TRBV29-1	TRBJ2-1	CSVEDVGQGSYNEQFF
TRBV19	TRBJ2-2	CASSINWWMGRTGELFF
TRBV15	TRBJ2-5	CATSRDGGKETQYF
TRBV7-9	TRBJ1-1	CASSYGNTEAFF
TRBV4-3	TRBJ1-1	CASSQGVHLRNTEAFF
TRBV29-1	TRBJ1-5	CSASQGLNQPQHF
TRBV7-9	TRBJ2-1	CASSLAGQDYNEQFF
TRBV6-4	TRBJ2-7	CASSDRGRYEQYF
TRBV6-1	TRBJ2-1	CASTLQDSSYNEQFF
TRBV7-2	TRBJ2-7	CASSFRGQGEQYF
TRBV15	TRBJ2-1	CATSRDREANNEQFF
TRBV7-3	TRBJ2-5	CASSQGTGGFQETQYF
TRBV18	TRBJ1-2	CASSPPLAGNYGYTF
TRBV9	TRBJ1-1	CASSVDNTEAFF
TRBV29-1	TRBJ1-1	CSVGQGNTEAFF
TRBV14	TRBJ2-2	CASSQVGQDGGELFF
TRBV6-1	TRBJ2-2	CASSENQGTTGELFF
TRBV7-9	TRBJ2-5	CASSPPAPWAQYF
TRBV10-1	TRBJ1-1	CASSERVGNTEAFF
TRBV4-3	TRBJ2-5	CASSQDRGSGGTQETQYF
TRBV28	TRBJ2-1	CASREPGQGARNEQFF
TRBV20-1	TRBJ2-1	CSAISASDPYNEQFF
TRBV7-9	TRBJ1-2	CASKAGSNYGYTF
TRBV29-1	TRBJ2-7	CSVDKRGAGEQYF
TRBV4-1	TRBJ2-7	CASSQEFGTGYEQYF
TRBV4-2	TRBJ2-1	CASSQESGSYNEQFF
TRBV7-2	TRBJ1-4	CASSLEPGHNEKLFF